This paragraph covers one T cell receptor beta chain sequence. Its antigen is not yet known. Base qualities are not at hand, and no much larger clone is one base apart. From cysteine to phenylalanine, the CDR3 is 17 amino acids long. The kept DNA is CDR3 alone, 51 bases in frame from the first base. From a lookup of the germline V gene, CDR1 and CDR2 are SGHRS and YFSETQ. Ends trimmed: V by 1 base, J by 2 bases; bases unmatched to a gene: 6. This record comes from a study of shared clonotypes between healthy human individuals (dated by TCRdb to 2020 to 2021). General notes on the study: Three men and a couple of women, aged 18 to 49 years, made up the cohort. For each donor, CD4 naive and CD4 memory were each given three plates, CD8 naive was given two plates, and CD8 memory was given one plate. Blood TCR repertoires of five healthy adults were deeply sequenced to estimate repertoire size and the extent of clonotype sharing between individuals. Libraries were prepared and TCR repertoires were sequenced by different laboratories using diverse techniques, in order to increase sequencing depth and limit assay-specific biases. Leukapheresis yielded between about 0.94 and 9 billion PBMCs per donor.

Donors were healthy HIV-negative adults with no recently reported acute infections or vaccinations. Every donor was a Caucasian adult residing in Nashville, Tennessee, USA. CD4+ T cells were enriched by magnetic negative selection, after which naive cells were positively selected on CD45RA and the negative fraction was taken as the memory subset. After blood collection by leukapheresis, PBMCs were isolated using Ficoll-Histopaque density gradient centrifugation and then cryopreserved in the vapor phase of liquid nitrogen. Analytical flow cytometry was used to check the purity and quantity of every magnetically sorted T cell population. Genomic DNA was isolated from every sorted fraction and measured by UV absorbance on a Nanodrop 2000c. Results and caveats for the whole study, not just this receptor: Based on pairwise subsampling, the degree of clonotype sharing among donors was expected to be affected by sequencing depth. Higher generation probabilities were observed for clonotypes shared by all four sorted-subset donors than for non-shared clonotypes. Because the study included only a small number of donors, the genetic and exposure-history diversity represented was limited. Incomplete sequencing was indicated by rarefaction of sorted-subset datasets, despite the large sequencing depth. Sampling was restricted to blood, and TCR repertoires in tissue are likely to differ from TCR repertoires in blood. Naive subsets generally had larger estimated clonotype richness than memory subsets did. Sharing across a few donors was observed for about 5% of naive CD4, over 3% of naive CD8, 2.3% of memory CD4, and about 0.4% of memory CD8 clonotypes.

TCR CDR3 regions were amplified from genomic DNA by multiplex PCR using the deep immunoSEQ assay. For each cell subset, the extracted genomic DNA was distributed evenly across all wells of several immunoSEQ 96-well plates, and each plate served as one replicate. Each replicate PCR for sorted subsets received approximately 200 ng genomic DNA, equal to around 32,000 T cell genomes. Purified libraries were measured with a Qubit 3.0 fluorometer, size-checked on a Bioanalyzer 2100, and measured again with the KAPA Library Quantification kit. Each immunoSEQ 96-well plate was sequenced on its own single-read 150-cycle Illumina NextSeq 550 flow cell. On the study's bioinformatics: Because only junctional sequences without quality scores were contained in the immunoSEQ output, filtering matching that applied to full-length reads could not be performed. Sequences were annotated with PyIR, a Python wrapper for IgBLAST v1.9, and V/J genes and CDR3 were assigned using IMGT germline references. Reads were removed for weak V/J assignments (E-value above 1e-6), missing CDR3, stop codons, out-of-frame junctions, or ambiguous translated residues. V3J clonotypes were defined by identical inferred V gene, J gene, and CDR3 amino acid sequence. Percentage overlap between repertoires was calculated by dividing the number of shared unique clonotypes by the size of the smaller repertoire. Richness of each repertoire was evaluated using RTK rarefaction, the Chao1 estimator, and Recon v2.1 estimates of unobserved clonotypes. Generation probabilities for all TCRbeta clonotypes obtained by the gDNA method from a few donors were computed using OLGA. This immuneACCESS table, as held by TCRdb, lists in-frame sequences with V and J called but not all clones. Of the missing ones, under half trace to an unresolved V gene in checked studies; the others have no known cause. That table furnishes V, J and clone size, whereas the DNA furnished D and trimming. The sample table contains over a million clones; only one count was recorded for approximately 97% of them. Over 1% of the sample belongs to the ten largest clones.

The V gene is TRBV5-1 and the J gene is TRBJ2-7; 13 junctional bases match TRBD2. Sequencing used naive CD4+ T cells sorted from blood. What the cell subset or site label conveys for this sample: CD45RA+ positively selected. The clonotype was recovered from a man younger than 45 in good health. The DNA sequence follows: TGCGCCAGCAGCTTGCGTGGGACTAGCGGGACCCCCTACGAGCAGTACTTC. Its product reads: CASSLRGTSGTPYEQYF. With the portions outside the CDR3 filled from the reference TRBV5-1 and TRBJ2-7 genes, the complete variable region becomes KAGVTQTPRYLIKTRGQQVTLSCSPISGHRSVSWYQQTPGQGLQFLFEYFSETQRNKGNFPGRFSGRQFSNSRSEMNVSTLELGDSALYLCASSLRGTSGTPYEQYFGPGTRLTVT.